This TCR beta chain is drawn from a study of blood T cell repertoires in COVID-19. Turning to the study itself: Collection of acute and convalescent COVID-19 samples took place in the United States, Italy and Spain. T cells, B-cell-depleted T cells, or PBMCs supplied cDNA or gDNA.

Source study methods: The assay estimated nucleated cells by amplifying reference gene primers. Sequencing used immunoSEQ multiplex PCR; TCRdb keeps in-frame clones, though not all of them. V, J and clone size were drawn from that table, and D and trimming were deduced from the DNA. The data hold under 130,000 clones, with nearly 90% observed a single time. Germline lookup yields CDR1 MNHEY and CDR2 SVGAGI. The CDR3 covers 14 residues. V lost 6 bases to trimming and J lost 4 bases, with 12 bases between them. The TCR was taken from a man in his forties or fifties in a cohort sampled during active COVID-19. The V gene is TRBV6-5, the J gene TRBJ2-2; a possible D gene is TRBD2 (5 bases). Sequencing was carried out using peripheral blood. The DNA for the CDR3 is TGTGCCAGCAGCAAGGGAACTAGCACCGGGGAGCTGTTTTTT. Translating gives CASSKGTSTGELFF.